The present TCR beta chain was sequenced within a study of blood T cell repertoires in COVID-19. About the research overall: Material from acute and convalescent COVID-19 was sourced from the United States, Italy and Spain. PBMCs, B-cell-depleted T cells, or T cells provided the cDNA or gDNA that made up the material.

As processed by the authors: For nucleated cells, counts were estimated from reference gene primer amplification. Only in-frame clones appear in the TCRdb table, and some are missing; sequencing was by immunoSEQ multiplex PCR. V and J calls and clone size are as listed in that table; D and trimming were resolved from the DNA. In the table there are approximately 200,000 clones, 84% of which are singletons. The receptor comes from a woman aged 60-75 years who had recovered from COVID-19. Sequenced: peripheral blood.

The DNA for the CDR3 is TGTGCCAGCAGTTTGACAGGGAGGGAGCAGTACTTC. This encodes CASSLTGREQYF. V usage is TRBV6-5 and J usage is TRBJ2-7; a weak D match, TRBD1 (7 bases). There are 12 residues in the CDR3. Trimming removed 4 bases from V and 7 bases from J, with 11 bases in between. CDR1 and CDR2 (germline): MNHEY, SVGAGI.